This entry describes one TCR beta chain. Antigen specificity is unknown. Germline lookup yields CDR1 SGHRS and CDR2 YFSETQ. The CDR3 length is 17 residues. Unmatched junction bases numbered 14, after V lost 5 bases and J lost 6 bases. The data are from a study of T cells in localized non-small cell lung cancer. The study, taken as a whole, reports: Increased T cell density in blood showed an association with longer overall survival.

Measured with immunoSEQ multiplex PCR; TCRdb has only the in-frame clones, and not every one. The table records approximately 2,600 clones, around 42% of them present only once. The receptor was derived from a male donor older than 55 with stage I squamous cell lung carcinoma. Sequencing was performed on lung tumor tissue, taken before any cancer treatment. This chain links TRBV5-1 with TRBJ2-3, with 11 bases aligning to TRBD2. The CDR3 region is CASRQEKLAGERDTQYF. CDR3 in DNA: TGCGCCAGCAGACAAGAGAAACTAGCGGGGGAAAGGGATACGCAGTATTTT.